This note documents a single T cell receptor beta chain sequence. In its sample, this clonotype was seen a few times. Its antigen has not been determined. No much larger clonotype is one base removed from it; base qualities were not supplied. Donors were about 36 systemically healthy Caucasian individuals from Russia aged roughly 6 to 90 years. Roughly 9 milliliters of peripheral blood were drawn from each donor into EDTA-treated Vacutainer tubes. Ficoll-Paque density-gradient centrifugation was used to isolate PBMCs, with at least 6 million per sample. Total RNA was extracted from PBMCs with Trizol reagent, with at least 5.5 micrograms obtained per sample. For every donor, an aliquot of PBMCs went through flow cytometry to measure the percentages of naive CD45RAhigh/CD27high T cells. The library was made by 5' RACE. These reads were obtained on an Illumina HiSeq 2500. A second PCR of 7 to 11 cycles was performed with a sample-barcoded 5' primer and a J-beta primer mix. A unique molecular identifier was introduced onto each TCR beta cDNA molecule by a template-switch 5' adaptor carrying 12 random nucleotides. Each sample yielded at least 2.5 million CDR3-containing paired-end reads. First-strand cDNA synthesis was performed from all RNA using the Mint cDNA synthesis kit, with priming by a TRBC-specific oligonucleotide. Following uracil-DNA glycosylase treatment, all cDNA underwent a first 18-cycle PCR with the universal primers M1SS and BC2_uni_R. The authors' pipeline ran thus. Each sample was normalized by randomly selecting 1 million high-quality reads, each carrying a distinct molecular identifier. Instead of being binned into consensus sequences, reads with shared molecular identifiers were discarded. MiTCR, set to a Q25 quality threshold and the strictest error-elimination algorithm, was used for CDR3 identification, clonotype clustering and error correction. Lower-bound total TCR beta diversity was estimated with a nonparametric unseen species model using Euler transformation. Clones were called with MiXCR by TCRdb after fastp trimmed the public reads at Q25, and only in-frame beta chains were retained. A single entry per CDR3 protein holds the most common genes and DNA from its merged rows. The V and J calls here are based on TCRdb, not the publication. The table for this sample lists about 280,000 distinct CDR3 sequences; less than 30% of them were counted only once. Over 25% of the sample lies in the top ten.

The data stem from a study of blood T cells in healthy people across ages (dated by TCRdb to 2014 to 2015). About the investigation overall: In model experiments, template switching captured roughly one uniquely barcoded TCR beta cDNA molecule for every two T cells. The study measured age-related changes in TCR beta repertoire diversity using deep sequencing normalized with unique cDNA molecular identifiers. Donors were grouped into four age groups: young (average about 15 years), middle-aged (less than 40), aged (about 60) and long-lived (approximately 75). Two additional independent replicas of 1 million unique cDNA reads from the same blood draw were analyzed for two donors (one aged 18 to 30 and one aged 80 or older). Donors of different ages were randomly distributed across sequencing lanes to avoid experimental bias.

Overall results and qualifications from the work: Because profiling used bulk unsorted PBMCs, naive and antigen-experienced compartments could not be compared conclusively. There was a strong correlation between observed TCR beta diversity and the percentage of naive T cells measured by flow cytometry. Total diversity estimates from one million sequenced T cells were considered lower bounds and underestimates. As age increased, observed TCR beta diversity per million T cells dropped in a roughly linear way, and a significant reduction was already evident by age 40. Because the CMV infection status of the donors was unknown, age-related changes in expanded clonotypes may potentially have been confounded. Compared with the aged group, the long-lived group had more naive CD4+ T cells, fewer expanded clones and increased TCR diversity, a pattern suggesting age selection.

V is shortened by 5 bases, J by 4 bases, and the region joining them spans 15 bases. The germline V gene encodes CDR1 SGHTA and CDR2 FQGNSA. From the cysteine up to the phenylalanine, the CDR3 has a length of 15 residues. Just CDR3 DNA is preserved here, 45 bases in frame from base 1. The TCR was taken from a woman between 65 and 79 years old in good health. Rearrangement joined TRBV7-2 to TRBJ2-1; the D gene is perhaps TRBD2, from 6 matching bases. The specimen was blood. The CDR3 has the sequence CASSPQVAAYNEQFF. The nucleotide sequence reads TGTGCCAGCAGCCCCCAAGTAGCGGCTTACAATGAGCAGTTCTTC.